This entry concerns a single T cell receptor (beta chain). This sample was taken from a study of blood T cell repertoires in COVID-19. Overall study context: Spain, Italy and the United States supplied samples that represented acute and convalescent COVID-19. Sources were T cells, B-cell-depleted T cells, or PBMCs; the material itself was cDNA or gDNA.

This CDR3 is 11 amino acids long. Trimming removed 0 bases at V and 5 bases at J, with 2 bases between. Germline CDR1 reads SGHDT; CDR2 reads YYEEEE. How the authors handled the data: Reference gene primer amplification in the assay estimated nucleated cell counts. Libraries were prepared by immunoSEQ multiplex PCR; TCRdb keeps only in-frame clonotypes and omits some of them. The V and J calls and clone size are taken from that table; D and trimming were inferred from the DNA. The sample yields over 65,000 clones, under 95% seen once. The sequence was collected from a human donor in a cohort sampled during active COVID-19. Sample: peripheral blood. The chain carries TRBV5-6 and TRBJ2-5; the D is unclear. In DNA, the CDR3 is TGTGCCAGCAGCTTGGCGGAGACCCAGTACTTC. Translated: CASSLAETQYF.